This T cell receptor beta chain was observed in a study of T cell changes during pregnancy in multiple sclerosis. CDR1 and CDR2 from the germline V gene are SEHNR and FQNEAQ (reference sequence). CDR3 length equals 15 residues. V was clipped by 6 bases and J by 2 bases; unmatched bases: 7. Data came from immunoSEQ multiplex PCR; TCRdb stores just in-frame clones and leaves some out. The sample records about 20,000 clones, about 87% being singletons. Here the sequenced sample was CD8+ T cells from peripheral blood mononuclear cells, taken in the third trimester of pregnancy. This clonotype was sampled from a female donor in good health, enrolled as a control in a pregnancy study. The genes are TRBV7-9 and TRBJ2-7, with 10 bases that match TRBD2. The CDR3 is CASRPSSGGAYEQYF. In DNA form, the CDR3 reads TGTGCCAGCAGACCCTCAAGCGGGGGGGCCTACGAGCAGTACTTC.